The sequence of this T cell receptor beta chain was determined in a study of T cell responses to AZD1222 COVID-19 vaccine. Trimming removed 5 bases at V and 3 bases at J, with 13 bases between. The length of the CDR3 is 14 residues. Germline assignment: CDR1 KGHDR and CDR2 SFDVKD. Whole-study findings and limits: Spike-specific TCR breadth and depth grew following two AZD1222 doses.

About this clone: No antigen is known for it.

Clones were sequenced by immunoSEQ multiplex PCR, and TCRdb holds only the in-frame ones, with some missing. The profile shows 75,000 to 100,000 clones, 88% of them singletons. The chain carries TRBV24-1 and TRBJ2-7; the D gene is possibly TRBD1 (6 bases). This specimen was peripheral blood, taken on day 0 of AZD1222 vaccination. The source of this sequence is an adult in good health. CDR3 in DNA: TGTGCCACCAGTGCCTCGGGACACATCTACGAGCAGTACTTC. Its translation is CATSASGHIYEQYF.